The TCR beta chain under discussion was sequenced for a study of cytomegalovirus exposure and HLA in healthy donors. Findings and limits, study-wide: The study reported that TCR beta sequences accurately predicted HLA-A and HLA-B alleles in most subjects.

As for this clone: What it binds is unknown.

Use of 60 Vbeta and 13 Jbeta primers characterized the PCR. The assay was immunoSEQ multiplex PCR, and TCRdb's table has in-frame clones only and misses some. The repertoire holds approximately 170,000 clones, with just under 80% as singletons. CDR1 is SGDLS and CDR2 is YYNGEE in the germline V gene. Trimming removed 5 bases from V and 2 bases from J, with 14 bases in between. The CDR3 is made up of 14 amino acids. The chain combines TRBV9 with TRBJ2-7; perhaps TRBD1 as D (7 bases). The sample consisted of PBMCs. The clonotype originates from a woman between 40 and 55 years old in good health and CMV-seropositive. For the CDR3, the DNA is TGTGCCAGCAGTGCAGGGGGGCCAACCTACGAGCAGTACTTC. Translation: CASSAGGPTYEQYF.